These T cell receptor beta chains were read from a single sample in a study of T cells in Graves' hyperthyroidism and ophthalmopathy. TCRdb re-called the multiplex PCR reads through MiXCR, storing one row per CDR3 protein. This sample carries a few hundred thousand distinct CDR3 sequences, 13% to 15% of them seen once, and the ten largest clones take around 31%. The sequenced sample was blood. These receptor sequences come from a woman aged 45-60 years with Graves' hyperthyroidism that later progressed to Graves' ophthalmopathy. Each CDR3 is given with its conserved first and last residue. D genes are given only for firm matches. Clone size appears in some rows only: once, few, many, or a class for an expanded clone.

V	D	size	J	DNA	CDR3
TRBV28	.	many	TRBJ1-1	TGTGCCAGCAGGGCCCTGGGACAACCGAACACTGAAGCTTTCTTT	CASRALGQPNTEAFF
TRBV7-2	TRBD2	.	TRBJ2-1	TGTGCCAGCAGCCCTACCACTAGCGGGGATGAGCAGTTCTTC	CASSPTTSGDEQFF
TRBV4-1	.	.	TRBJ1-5	TGCGCCAGCAGCCTCTATGGGGATAGCAATCAGCCCCAGCATTTT	CASSLYGDSNQPQHF
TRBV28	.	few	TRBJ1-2	TGTGCCAGCAGTTCCCAGGAACCTAACTATGGCTACACCTTC	CASSSQEPNYGYTF
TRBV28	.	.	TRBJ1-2	TGTGCCAGCAGTTGGGGGCGCGGGGGCGGGGATGGCTACACCTTC	CASSWGRGGGDGYTF
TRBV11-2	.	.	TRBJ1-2	TGTGCCAGCAGCCTTGGGGTATGGGGGAGGACAGAACCTTGGGGCTACACCTTC	CASSLGVWGRTEPWGYTF
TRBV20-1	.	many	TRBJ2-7	TGCAGTGCTAGAGGGGGGGTGGACGAGCAGTACTTC	CSARGGVDEQYF
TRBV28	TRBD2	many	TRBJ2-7	TGTGCCAGCAGTCCCCTCGCGGGGGGGCGGGACGAGCAGTACTTC	CASSPLAGGRDEQYF
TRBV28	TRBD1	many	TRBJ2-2	TGTGCCAGCTGCGGGCGGACAGGGGCGAACACCGGGGAGCTGTTTTTT	CASCGRTGANTGELFF
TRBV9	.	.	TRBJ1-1	TGTGCCAGCAGTGTGATCCTAGAGAACACTGAAGCTTTCTTT	CASSVILENTEAFF
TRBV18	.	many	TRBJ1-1	TGTGCCAGCTCACGATCACCCGGGACAACCGCAACTGAAGCTTTCTTT	CASSRSPGTTATEAFF
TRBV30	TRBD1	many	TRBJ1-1	TGTGCCTGGAACAGGGGTATGAACACTGAAGCTTTCTTT	CAWNRGMNTEAFF
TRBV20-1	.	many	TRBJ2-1	TGCAGTGCTAGTTGGCGGGTGGGTTCTATAGATGAGCAGTTCTTC	CSASWRVGSIDEQFF
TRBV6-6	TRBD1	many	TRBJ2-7	TGTGCCAGCAGTTACGGGACAGGCGAAAACTACGAGCAGTACTTC	CASSYGTGENYEQYF
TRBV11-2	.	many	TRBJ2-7	TGTGCCAGCCGCTCGGTCAGGGGGGTCTACGAGCAGTACTTC	CASRSVRGVYEQYF
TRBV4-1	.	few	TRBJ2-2	TGCGCCAGCAGCCAAGCGGAGAACACCGGGGAGCTGTTTTTT	CASSQAENTGELFF
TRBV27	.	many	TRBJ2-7	TGTGCCAGCAGGCGGATCGGCTCCTACGAGCAGTACTTC	CASRRIGSYEQYF
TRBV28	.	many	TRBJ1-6	TGTGCCAGCAGTTCCGGGACTTATAATTCACCCCTCCACTTT	CASSSGTYNSPLHF
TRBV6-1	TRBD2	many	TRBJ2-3	TGTGCCAGCAGATTTAGCGGGGAGTCCCCAGATACGCAGTATTTT	CASRFSGESPDTQYF
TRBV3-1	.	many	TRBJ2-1	TGTGCCAGCAGCCCAGGTCGAGGGACCTACAATGAGCAGTTCTTC	CASSPGRGTYNEQFF
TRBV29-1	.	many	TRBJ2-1	TGCAGCGTTGAAGACCAGGGCTACAATGAGCAGTTCTTC	CSVEDQGYNEQFF
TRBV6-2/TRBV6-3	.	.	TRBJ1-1	TGTGCCAGCCAGAGGTGGGACACTGAAGCTTTCTTT	CASQRWDTEAFF